The 21 T cell receptor beta chains below come from one sample, sequenced in a study of blood T cell repertoires in COVID-19. Using immunoSEQ multiplex PCR, the repertoire was profiled, and TCRdb retains in-frame clones only, with some absent. The sample records more than 7,500 clones, 86% being singletons. The sample taken for sequencing was peripheral blood. Source of these receptors: a human donor with active COVID-19. The donor label of this sample is uncertain.

V is TRBV20-1 and J is TRBJ2-7, with 7 nucleotides matching TRBD2. The CDR3 length is 13 residues. The junction had 5 bases not matched to a gene; V was cut back by 3 bases and J by 3 bases. Germline CDR1 and CDR2: DFQATT and SNEGSKA (reference sequence). CDR3 protein: CSASKAGRYEQYV. The CDR3 nucleotides are TGCAGTGCTAGTAAAGCGGGGCGCTACGAGCAGTACGTC.

The chain combines TRBV19 with TRBJ2-1; D might be TRBD2 (6 bases). CDR3 length: 14 residues. Per germline, CDR1 LNHDA and CDR2 SQIVND (reference sequence). Trimming took 7 bases from V and 7 from J, leaving 17 bases between them. The CDR3: CASTQGRQPNEQFF. CDR3 sequence (DNA): TGTGCCAGTACCCAAGGGAGGCAACCGAATGAGCAGTTCTTC.

This chain links TRBV9 with TRBJ1-2, with 8 bases identical to TRBD1. Germline assignment: CDR1 SGDLS and CDR2 YYNGEE. This CDR3 has 15 residues. After removal of 0 bases from V and 6 bases from J, the junction contained 7 bases not matched to a gene. The CDR3 loop reads CASSVAGDRTNGYTF. The CDR3, as DNA: TGTGCCAGCAGCGTAGCTGGGGACAGGACTAATGGCTACACCTTC. The variable domain in full, completed from reference TRBV9 and TRBJ1-2, reads DSGVTQTPKHLITATGQRVTLRCSPRSGDLSVYWYQQSLDQGLQFLIQYYNGEERAKGNILERFSAQQFPDLHSELNLSSLELGDSALYFCASSVAGDRTNGYTFGSGTRLTVV.

The chain employs TRBV6-5 and TRBJ2-1, with 11 bases identical to TRBD2. Germline V gene data show CDR1 as MNHEY and CDR2 as SVGAGI. This CDR3 comprises 15 residues. Trimming at V came to 5 bases and at J to 4 bases, leaving 4 bases not matched to a gene. Here the CDR3 DNA reads TGTGCCAGCAGTCATGGGACTAGCGGATACAATGAGCAGTTCTTC. Residues: CASSHGTSGYNEQFF.

The chain recombines TRBV5-1 with TRBJ1-1, with 7 bases matching TRBD1. This CDR3 has 16 amino acids. Per germline, CDR1 SGHRS and CDR2 YFSETQ. With 0 bases clipped from V and 0 bases from J, the junction kept 5 bases outside the gene matches. The CDR3 protein is CASSLVPQGMNTEAFF. CDR3 nucleotides: TGCGCCAGCAGCTTGGTCCCACAGGGGATGAACACTGAAGCTTTCTTT.

The rearrangement uses TRBV7-2 and TRBJ1-1; D remains unclear. Germline lookup yields CDR1 SGHTA and CDR2 FQGNSA. V lost 2 bases to trimming and J lost 2 bases, with 15 bases between them. This CDR3 is built from 16 residues. DNA of the CDR3: TGTGCCAGCAGCTTATTGGGAGCTAGCCTTAACACTGAAGCTTTCTTT. Protein: CASSLLGASLNTEAFF.

The chain is built from TRBV9 and TRBJ2-5; D remains ambiguous. Deletions cut 3 bases from V and 4 bases from J, with 10 bases between. CDR1 and CDR2 from the germline V gene are SGDLS and YYNGEE. The CDR3 runs 13 residues. The CDR3 DNA follows: TGTGCCAGCAGCGGGCGAGGAGTAGAGACCCAGTACTTC. It translates to CASSGRGVETQYF. Full variable domain (missing parts from reference TRBV9 and TRBJ2-5): DSGVTQTPKHLITATGQRVTLRCSPRSGDLSVYWYQQSLDQGLQFLIQYYNGEERAKGNILERFSAQQFPDLHSELNLSSLELGDSALYFCASSGRGVETQYFGPGTRLLVL.

The rearrangement uses TRBV2 and TRBJ1-6; TRBD1 might be the D (5 bases). The CDR3 covers 14 residues. The germline CDR1 and CDR2 sequences are SNHLY and FYNNEI. The ends were cut back, 6 bases at V and 4 bases at J, with 10 bases in the middle. CDR3 sequence: CASREGLYNSPLHF. CDR3 bases: TGTGCCAGCAGGGAGGGGCTATATAATTCACCCCTCCACTTT. The full variable domain, its missing parts supplied by reference TRBV2 and TRBJ1-6, is EPEVTQTPSHQVTQMGQEVILRCVPISNHLYFYWYRQILGQKVEFLVSFYNNEISEKSEIFDDQFSVERPDGSNFTLKIRSTKLEDSAMYFCASREGLYNSPLHFGNGTRLTVT.

The chain carries TRBV4-3 and TRBJ2-1; no firm D call. Trimming pared 1 base from V and 7 bases from J, leaving 8 bases between. The germline V gene encodes CDR1 LGHNA and CDR2 YSLEER. The CDR3 covers 13 residues. As DNA, the CDR3 is TGCGCCAGCAGCCAAGCTACTTATAATGAGCAGTTCTTC. Protein sequence: CASSQATYNEQFF.

The CDR3 here is CASSSRRVRNTGELFF. CDR3 nucleotide sequence: TGTGCCAGCAGCTCCCGTAGAGTGAGGAACACCGGGGAGCTGTTTTTT. The chain carries TRBV7-9 and TRBJ2-2, with D uncertain. Trimming stripped 4 bases from V and 1 base from J, with 13 bases between. The CDR3 sequence is 16 residues long. Germline V gives CDR1 SEHNR, CDR2 FQNEAQ (reference sequence).

The V gene is TRBV5-6, the J gene TRBJ1-2, with 9 bases identical to TRBD1. The CDR3 has 13 residues. The germline V gene encodes CDR1 SGHDT and CDR2 YYEEEE. V lost 4 bases to trimming and J lost 6 bases; unmatched junction nucleotides: 4. For the CDR3, the DNA is TGTGCCAGCAGCGACACAGGGGGCAATGGCTACACCTTC. The encoded protein is CASSDTGGNGYTF.

This sequence joins TRBV30 and TRBJ2-3; TRBD2 matches 8 bases. The CDR3 is 11 amino acids. Unmatched junction bases numbered 3, after V lost 3 bases and J lost 10 bases. The germline V gene encodes CDR1 GTSNPN and CDR2 SVGIG (reference sequence). CDR3 amino acids: CAWSPGGAQYF. CDR3 DNA sequence: TGTGCCTGGAGCCCCGGGGGGGCGCAGTATTTT.

Concerning this clone itself: Distinct nucleotide sequences in the sample also encode this CDR3. This chain links TRBV9 with TRBJ2-7; 9 bases match TRBD1. With 0 bases clipped from V and 2 bases from J, the junction kept 0 bases outside the gene matches. This CDR3 has 14 amino acids. Per germline, CDR1 SGDLS and CDR2 YYNGEE. CDR3 bases: TGTGCCAGCAGCGTAGGACAGGGGGCCTACGAGCAGTACTTC. It specifies CASSVGQGAYEQYF.

The gene calls are TRBV6-5 and TRBJ2-7; 8 bases map to TRBD1. The CDR3 extends over 14 amino acids. With 0 bases clipped from V and 6 bases from J, the junction kept 4 bases outside the gene matches. Germline loops: CDR1 MNHEY, CDR2 SVGAGI. As DNA, the CDR3 is TGTGCCAGCAGTTACTCAGGACAGGGTCCCGAGCAGTACTTC. Its translation: CASSYSGQGPEQYF.

The V call is TRBV30, the J call TRBJ1-1; 10 bases agree with TRBD1. Per the germline V gene, CDR1 is GTSNPN and CDR2 is SVGIG (reference sequence). V dropped 2 bases and J dropped 3; count of bases not matched to a gene: 12. CDR3 length: 17 residues. CDR3 bases: TGTGCCTGGAGTTCGTGGGGGGGGACAGGGGACGACACTGAAGCTTTCTTT. Translation: CAWSSWGGTGDDTEAFF.

V gene TRBV7-2 combines with J gene TRBJ1-6, with 8 bases lining up with TRBD1. The CDR3 has 16 residues. CDR1 and CDR2 (germline): SGHTA, FQGNSA. V was clipped by 4 bases and J by 7 bases; unmatched bases: 9. The CDR3 is CASSWGQVRVNSPLHF. CDR3 DNA sequence: TGTGCCAGCAGCTGGGGACAGGTTAGGGTCAATTCACCCCTCCACTTT. The complete variable domain, with remaining parts taken from reference TRBV7-2 and TRBJ1-6, reads GAGVSQSPSNKVTEKGKDVELRCDPISGHTALYWYRQSLGQGLEFLIYFQGNSAPDKSGLPSDRFSAERTGGSVSTLTIQRTQQEDSAVYLCASSWGQVRVNSPLHFGNGTRLTVT.

The chain links TRBV7-6 to TRBJ1-4; D gene uncertain. The CDR3 is made up of 14 amino acids. Trimming took off 2 bases at V and 0 bases at J, with 4 bases between the two ends. CDR1 is SGHVS and CDR2 is FNYEAQ in the germline V gene. CDR3 in amino acids: CASSLQATNEKLFF. CDR3 DNA sequence: TGTGCCAGCAGCTTACAGGCAACTAATGAAAAACTGTTTTTT.

This chain connects TRBV9 to TRBJ2-3; perhaps TRBD1 as D (6 bases). This CDR3 spans 16 amino acids. The germline CDR1 and CDR2 sequences are SGDLS and YYNGEE. Deletions cut 1 base from V and 0 bases from J, with 12 bases between. In nucleotides, the CDR3 is TGTGCCAGCAGCGTACAGGGGTTGCCTAGCACAGATACGCAGTATTTT. It is translated as CASSVQGLPSTDTQYF.

The chain links TRBV27 to TRBJ2-1, with 8 bases lining up with TRBD2. Trimming took 1 base from V and 3 from J; bases not matched to a gene: 8. The CDR3 spans 17 residues. The germline gives CDR1 MNHEY, CDR2 SMNVEV (reference sequence). The CDR3 protein is CASSLYQAGAGYNEQFF. In DNA, the CDR3 is TGTGCCAGCAGTTTATACCAAGCGGGAGCAGGCTACAATGAGCAGTTCTTC.

Remarks on this clone: Other DNA sequences in the sample encode the same CDR3. The chain is built from TRBV9 and TRBJ2-7, with 11 bases matching TRBD1. The CDR3 has 14 amino acids. Per the germline V gene, CDR1 is SGDLS and CDR2 is YYNGEE. The J segment lost 4 bases and the V segment lost 2 bases, leaving 2 bases of the junction unmatched. The CDR3 loop reads CASSVGQGAYEQYF. The DNA of the CDR3 is TGTGCCAGCAGCGTTGGACAGGGGGCATACGAGCAGTACTTC.

V is TRBV5-1 and J is TRBJ2-1; 11 bases align to TRBD2. The CDR3 extends over 16 amino acids. Per germline, CDR1 SGHRS and CDR2 YFSETQ. V was clipped by 2 bases and J by 0 bases; unmatched bases: 1. The CDR3 sequence: CASSFTSGSSYNEQFF. As DNA, the CDR3 is TGCGCCAGCAGCTTCACTAGCGGGAGCTCCTACAATGAGCAGTTCTTC.